The sequence of this TCR beta chain was determined in a study of CD8 T cells in Susac syndrome. RNA, at roughly 0.5 to 1 ug, was reverse transcribed with random hexamers. TCRdb used MiXCR to reprocess the immunoSEQ multiplex PCR reads, holding one entry per CDR3 protein. The sample shows 50,000 or so distinct CDR3 sequences, roughly 93% of them seen only once. Germline V gene sequence: CDR1 SGHAT, CDR2 FQNNGV. The ends lost 5 bases at V and 9 bases at J; junction bases unmatched: 7. CDR3 length equals 13 residues. This rearrangement joins TRBV11-2 to TRBJ1-2, with 9 bases matching TRBD1. The clonotype originates from a human donor with multiple sclerosis. The sample consisted of CD8+ T cells from PBMCs. In DNA form, the CDR3 reads TGTGCCAGCAGCCCCGACAGGGGGGGGTGCTACACCTTC. It is translated as CASSPDRGGCYTF.